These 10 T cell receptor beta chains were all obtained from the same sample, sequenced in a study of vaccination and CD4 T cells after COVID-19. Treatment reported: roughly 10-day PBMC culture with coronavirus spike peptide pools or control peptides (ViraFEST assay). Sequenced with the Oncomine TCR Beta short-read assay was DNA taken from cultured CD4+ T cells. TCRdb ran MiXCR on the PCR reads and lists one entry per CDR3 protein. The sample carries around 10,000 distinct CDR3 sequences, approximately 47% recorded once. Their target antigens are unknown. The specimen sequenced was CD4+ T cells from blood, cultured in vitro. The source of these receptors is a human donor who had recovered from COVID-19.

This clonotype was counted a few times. The CDR3 loop is CASSDRRGGGGEKLFF. CDR3 DNA sequence: TGTGCCAGCAGCGACCGACGGGGGGGAGGAGGAGAAAAACTGTTTTTT. This rearrangement joins TRBV6-1 to TRBJ1-4; tentatively, D is TRBD1 (5 bases). V was clipped by 6 bases and J by 8 bases, with 22 bases between them. Germline V gene lookup returns CDR1 MNHNS and CDR2 SASEGT. This CDR3 has 16 residues.

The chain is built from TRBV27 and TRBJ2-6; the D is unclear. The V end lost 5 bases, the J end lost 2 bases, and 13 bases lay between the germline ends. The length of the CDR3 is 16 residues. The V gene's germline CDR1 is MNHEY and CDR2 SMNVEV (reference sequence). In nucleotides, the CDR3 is TGTGCCAGCAGTCGAAATTCGGGCGCTGGGGCCAACGTCCTGACTTTC. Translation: CASSRNSGAGANVLTF.

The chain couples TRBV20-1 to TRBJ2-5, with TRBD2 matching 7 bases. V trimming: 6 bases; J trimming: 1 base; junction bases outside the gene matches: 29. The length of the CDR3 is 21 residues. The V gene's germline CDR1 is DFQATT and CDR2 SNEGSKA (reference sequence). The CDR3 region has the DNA TGCAGTGCCAAGTCCAGGTTCTCGGGCTCAGGCAGCGGGGACCGCCAAGAGACCCAGTACTTC. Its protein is CSAKSRFSGSGSGDRQETQYF.

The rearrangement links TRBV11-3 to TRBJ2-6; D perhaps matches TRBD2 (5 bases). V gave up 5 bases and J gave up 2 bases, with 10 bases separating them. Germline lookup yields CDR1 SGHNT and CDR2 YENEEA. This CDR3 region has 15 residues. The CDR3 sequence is CASSPRGTGANVLTF. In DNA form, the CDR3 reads TGTGCCAGCAGCCCCCGAGGGACTGGGGCCAACGTCCTGACTTTC. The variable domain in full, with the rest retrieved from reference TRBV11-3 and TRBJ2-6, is EAGVVQSPRYKIIEKKQPVAFWCNPISGHNTLYWYLQNLGQGPELLIRYENEEAVDDSQLPKDRFSAERLKGVDSTLKIQPAELGDSAVYLCASSPRGTGANVLTFGAGSRLTVL.

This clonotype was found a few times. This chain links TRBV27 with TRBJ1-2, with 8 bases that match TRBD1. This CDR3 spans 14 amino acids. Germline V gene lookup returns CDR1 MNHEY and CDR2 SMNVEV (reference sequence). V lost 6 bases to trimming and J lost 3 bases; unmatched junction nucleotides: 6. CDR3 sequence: CASRGQGRHYGYTF. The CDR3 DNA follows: TGTGCCAGCAGAGGACAGGGCCGGCACTATGGCTACACCTTC.

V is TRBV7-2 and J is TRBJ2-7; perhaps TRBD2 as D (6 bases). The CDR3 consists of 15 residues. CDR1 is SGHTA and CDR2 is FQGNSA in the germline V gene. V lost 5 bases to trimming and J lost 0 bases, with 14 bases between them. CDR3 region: CASSPGLAVSYEQYF. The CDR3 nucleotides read TGTGCCAGCAGCCCGGGGTTAGCGGTCTCCTACGAGCAGTACTTC.

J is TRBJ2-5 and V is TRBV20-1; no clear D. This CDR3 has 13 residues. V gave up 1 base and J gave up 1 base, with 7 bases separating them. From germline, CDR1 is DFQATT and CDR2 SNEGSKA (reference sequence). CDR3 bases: TGCAGTGCTAGAGCGGCAGGCCAAGAGACCCAGTACTTC. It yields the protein CSARAAGQETQYF.

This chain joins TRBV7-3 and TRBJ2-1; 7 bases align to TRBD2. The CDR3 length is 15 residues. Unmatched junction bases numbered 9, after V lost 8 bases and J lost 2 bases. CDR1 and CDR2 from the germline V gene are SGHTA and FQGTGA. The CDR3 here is CASSAGALAYNEQFF. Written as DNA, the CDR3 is TGTGCCAGCTCCGCGGGAGCACTTGCCTACAATGAGCAGTTCTTC.

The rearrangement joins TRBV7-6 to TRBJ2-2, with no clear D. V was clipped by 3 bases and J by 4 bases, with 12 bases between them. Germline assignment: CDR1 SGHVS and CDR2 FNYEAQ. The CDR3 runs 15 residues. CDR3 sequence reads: CASSLSPASTGELFF. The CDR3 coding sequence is TGTGCCAGCAGCTTGTCCCCTGCCAGCACCGGGGAGCTGTTTTTT.

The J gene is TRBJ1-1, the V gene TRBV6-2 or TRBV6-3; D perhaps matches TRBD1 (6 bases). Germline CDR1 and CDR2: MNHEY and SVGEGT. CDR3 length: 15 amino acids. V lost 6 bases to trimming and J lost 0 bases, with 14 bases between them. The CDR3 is CASRGKQGLNTEAFF. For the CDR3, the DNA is TGTGCCAGCAGGGGGAAACAGGGCCTGAACACTGAAGCTTTCTTT.